This T cell receptor beta chain was observed in a study of cytomegalovirus exposure and HLA in healthy donors. PCR amplification relied on 60 Vbeta primers (plus 13 Jbeta primers). Assay: immunoSEQ multiplex PCR; the TCRdb copy retains only in-frame clones and omits some. Of about 190,000 clones listed, roughly 80% are singletons. This TCR derives from a woman aged 18-29 years in good health and CMV-seronegative. Sequencing input: PBMCs.

The CDR3 DNA reads TGTGCCAGCAGCCTCTGGGTAGGCACTACCTACGAGCAGTACTTC. This sequence encodes CASSLWVGTTYEQYF. This chain joins TRBV7-2 and TRBJ2-7, with D uncertain. V lost 5 bases to trimming and J lost 2 bases, with 16 bases between them. Germline assignment: CDR1 SGHTA and CDR2 FQGNSA. There are 15 residues in the CDR3.